This entry lists 12 T cell receptor beta chains sequenced from one sample in a study of T-cell memory formation after mild COVID-19. TCRdb used MiXCR to reprocess the 5' RACE reads, holding one entry per CDR3 protein. The sample yields approximately 240,000 distinct CDR3 sequences, 16% seen once. Material: PBMCs or a T cell subset sorted from them (not recorded which). The receptors come from a man aged 18-30 years who had mild COVID-19 (a few samples of this study predate the infection). Cell type and time point are not known.

The chain links TRBV6-2 or TRBV6-3 to TRBJ2-2; 7 nucleotides line up with TRBD1. The CDR3 consists of 15 residues. After removal of 5 bases from V and 3 bases from J, the junction contained 6 bases not matched to a gene. Germline V gives CDR1 MNHEY, CDR2 SVGEGT. The CDR3 nucleotides are TGTGCCAGCAGTACCCCGGGACAGTACACCGGGGAGCTGTTTTTT. Translated, it gives CASSTPGQYTGELFF.

This clonotype has a handful of counts. The V gene is TRBV7-9, the J gene TRBJ2-1; D is uncertain. Trimming cost V 5 bases and J 1 base, with 9 bases left between them. This CDR3 has 14 amino acids. Germline CDR1 SEHNR, CDR2 FQNEAQ (reference sequence). Written as DNA, the CDR3 is TGTGCCAGCAGCCCTGTGGCTTCCTACAATGAGCAGTTCTTC. Amino acids: CASSPVASYNEQFF.

This clonotype was counted between two and nine times. The chain combines TRBV7-2 with TRBJ2-7; 7 positions agree with TRBD1. CDR1 is SGHTA, CDR2 FQGNSA, per germline. V was clipped by 5 bases and J by 2 bases; unmatched bases: 3. The CDR3 is made up of 13 amino acids. CDR3 protein: CASSVGQPYEQYF. CDR3 bases: TGTGCCAGCAGCGTGGGACAGCCCTACGAGCAGTACTTC.

A word on this clonotype: An end of the junction differs from the germline gene, which may be a read error. The chain couples TRBV3-1 to TRBJ1-1; D gene ambiguous. CDR3 length: 16 amino acids. Germline V lookup: CDR1 LGHDT, CDR2 YNNKEL (reference sequence). CDR3 sequence: CASSHYSPGMNAEAFF. CDR3 DNA: TGTGCCAGCAGCCATTACTCCCCCGGGATGAACGCTGAAGCTTTCTTT.

The chain links TRBV5-1 to TRBJ2-1; 9 bases line up with TRBD1. The germline CDR1 and CDR2 sequences are SGHRS and YFSETQ. The junction had 7 bases not matched to a gene; V was cut back by 4 bases and J by 8 bases. This CDR3 contains 14 residues. CDR3 sequence (DNA): TGCGCCAGCAGCCAGGACAGGGGAGACGATGAGCAGTTCTTC. It yields the protein CASSQDRGDDEQFF.

This clonotype came up a few times. V gene TRBV10-2 combines with J gene TRBJ2-7; 8 bases agree with TRBD1. CDR1 is WSHSY and CDR2 is SAAADI in the germline V gene. V was pared by 8 bases and J by 5 bases, with 8 bases of the junction left unmatched. The length of the CDR3 is 13 residues. CDR3 in amino acids: CASGWTGLNEQYF. CDR3 DNA sequence: TGCGCCAGCGGATGGACAGGGTTGAACGAGCAGTACTTC.

The V gene is TRBV2, the J gene TRBJ2-1, with a possible D match to TRBD2 (6 bases). The CDR3 has 14 residues. V dropped 5 bases and J dropped 14 bases, with 22 bases sitting between them. Germline loops: CDR1 SNHLY, CDR2 FYNNEI. CDR3 region: CASSPLGGFEKEFF. The CDR3 bases are TGTGCCAGCAGTCCTCTGGGGGGTTTTGAAAAGGAGTTCTTC.

The table lists this clonotype with many counts. V gene TRBV5-1 combines with J gene TRBJ1-2, with D perhaps matching TRBD1 (6 bases). Looked up from germline, CDR1 is SGHRS and CDR2 is YFSETQ. V shed 0 bases and J shed 4 bases, with 7 bases lying between them. The CDR3 runs 13 residues. CDR3 protein: CASSLDRAYGYTF. The CDR3, as DNA: TGCGCCAGCAGCTTGGACAGGGCCTATGGCTACACCTTC.

This clonotype was picked up a small number of times. The chain recombines TRBV5-1 with TRBJ2-6; D gene ambiguous. The CDR3 totals 16 residues. Germline V gene sequence: CDR1 SGHRS, CDR2 YFSETQ. V was trimmed by 4 bases and J by 0 bases, leaving 11 bases between them. CDR3 in DNA: TGCGCCAGCAGCGAGGACGTTACCTCTGGGGCCAACGTCCTGACTTTC. Encoded protein: CASSEDVTSGANVLTF.

The genes are TRBV13 and TRBJ1-2, with D perhaps TRBD1 (5 bases). Germline V lookup: CDR1 PRHDT, CDR2 FYEKMQ (reference sequence). The CDR3 loop spans 18 amino acids. The V end lost 2 bases, the J end lost 0 bases, and 19 bases lay between the germline ends. The CDR3 DNA is TGTGCCAGCAGCTTAAACCCAGGGTGGGGTAGAGCTAACTATGGCTACACCTTC. It yields the protein CASSLNPGWGRANYGYTF.

This clonotype was detected a few times. CDR3 nucleotide sequence: TGCGCCAGCAGCTTAAACACTATGAACACTGAAGCTTTCTTT. It encodes CASSLNTMNTEAFF. This chain uses TRBV5-1 with TRBJ1-1, with unresolved D. CDR1 and CDR2 from the germline V gene are SGHRS and YFSETQ. V was trimmed by 2 bases and J by 0 bases, leaving 8 bases between them. This CDR3 is built from 14 residues.

The V and J genes are TRBV5-1 and TRBJ2-7; D is possibly TRBD2 (6 bases). The CDR3 consists of 14 residues. Germline loops: CDR1 SGHRS, CDR2 YFSETQ. The V end was cut by 4 bases, the J end by 2 bases, with 13 bases between. CDR3 coding DNA: TGCGCCAGCAGCGGGGGGACTCCTCCCTACGAGCAGTACGTC. Translating gives CASSGGTPPYEQYV.